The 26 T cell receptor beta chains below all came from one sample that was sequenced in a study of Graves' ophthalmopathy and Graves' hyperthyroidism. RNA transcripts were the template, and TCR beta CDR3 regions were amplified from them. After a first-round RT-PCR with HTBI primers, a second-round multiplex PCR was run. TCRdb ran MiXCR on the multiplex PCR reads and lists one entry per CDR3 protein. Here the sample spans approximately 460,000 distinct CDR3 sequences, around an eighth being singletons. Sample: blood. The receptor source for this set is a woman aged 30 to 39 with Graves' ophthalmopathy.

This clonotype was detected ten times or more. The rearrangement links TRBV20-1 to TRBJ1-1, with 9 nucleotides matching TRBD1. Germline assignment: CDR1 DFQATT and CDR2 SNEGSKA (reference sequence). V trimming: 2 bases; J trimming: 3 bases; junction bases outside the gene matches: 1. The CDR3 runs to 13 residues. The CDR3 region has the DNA TGCAGTGCTAGATGGGACAGGGACACTGAAGCTTTCTTT. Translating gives CSARWDRDTEAFF.

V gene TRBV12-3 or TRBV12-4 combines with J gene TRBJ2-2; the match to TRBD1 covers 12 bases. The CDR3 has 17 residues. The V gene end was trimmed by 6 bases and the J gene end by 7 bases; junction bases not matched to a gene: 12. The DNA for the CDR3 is TGTGCCAGCAGCCCCGAGGGACAGGGGGCGCTGGACGGGGAGCTGTTTTTT. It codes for CASSPEGQGALDGELFF.

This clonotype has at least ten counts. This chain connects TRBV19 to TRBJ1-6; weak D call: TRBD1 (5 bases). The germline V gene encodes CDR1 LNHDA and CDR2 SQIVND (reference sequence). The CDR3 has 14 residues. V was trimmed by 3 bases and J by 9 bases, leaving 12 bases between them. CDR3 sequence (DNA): TGTGCCAGTAGTATCCGGGACGAGTTTTCACCCCTCCACTTT. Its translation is CASSIRDEFSPLHF.

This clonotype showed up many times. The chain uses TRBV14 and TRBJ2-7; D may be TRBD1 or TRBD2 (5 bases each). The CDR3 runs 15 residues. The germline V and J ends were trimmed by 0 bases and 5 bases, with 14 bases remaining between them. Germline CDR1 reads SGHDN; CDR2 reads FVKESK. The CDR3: CASSQDWFRDHEQYF. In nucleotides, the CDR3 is TGTGCCAGCAGCCAAGACTGGTTCCGGGACCACGAGCAGTACTTC.

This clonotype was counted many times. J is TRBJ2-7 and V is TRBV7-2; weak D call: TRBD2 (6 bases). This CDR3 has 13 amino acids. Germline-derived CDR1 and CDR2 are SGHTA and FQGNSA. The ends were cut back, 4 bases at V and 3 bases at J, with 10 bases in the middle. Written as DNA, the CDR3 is TGTGCCAGCAGCTCGACTAGTAACTACGAGCAGTACTTC. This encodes CASSSTSNYEQYF.

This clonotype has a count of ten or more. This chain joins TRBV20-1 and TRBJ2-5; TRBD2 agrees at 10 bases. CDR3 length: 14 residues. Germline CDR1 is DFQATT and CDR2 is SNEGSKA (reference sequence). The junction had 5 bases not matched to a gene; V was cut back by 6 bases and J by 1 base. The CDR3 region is CSAASGGTQETQYF. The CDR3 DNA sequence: TGCAGTGCCGCTAGCGGGGGAACCCAAGAGACCCAGTACTTC.

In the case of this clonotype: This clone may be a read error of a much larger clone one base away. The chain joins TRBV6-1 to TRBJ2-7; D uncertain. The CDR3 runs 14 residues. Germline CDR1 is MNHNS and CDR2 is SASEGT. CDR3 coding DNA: TGTACCGCAGACCGGAGTGGGGTGGCCAACGAGCAGTACTTC. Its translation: CTADRSGVANEQYF.

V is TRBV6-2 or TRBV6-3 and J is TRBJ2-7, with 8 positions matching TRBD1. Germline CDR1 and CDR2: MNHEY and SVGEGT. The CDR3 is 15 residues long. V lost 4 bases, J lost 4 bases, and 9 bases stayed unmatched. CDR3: CASSSTGQETYEQYF. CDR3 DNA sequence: TGTGCCAGCAGTTCCACGGGACAGGAGACTTACGAGCAGTACTTC.

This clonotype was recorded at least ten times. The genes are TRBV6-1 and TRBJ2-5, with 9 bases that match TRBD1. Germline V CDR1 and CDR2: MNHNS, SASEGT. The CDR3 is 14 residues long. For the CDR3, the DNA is TGTGCAGCTTCCGGGACAGGGTTTTCTGAGACCCAGTACTTC. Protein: CAASGTGFSETQYF.

CDR3 residues: CSVRIMGTEAFF. CDR3 DNA sequence: TGCAGCGTGCGCATAATGGGGACTGAAGCTTTCTTT. The chain recombines TRBV29-1 with TRBJ1-1; no firm D call. In germline, CDR1 is SQVTM, CDR2 ANQGSEA. The CDR3 is 12 residues long. Trimming shortened V by 6 bases and J by 5 bases, and 13 bases separated the two germline ends. Supplemented by reference TRBV29-1 and TRBJ1-1, the full variable domain reads SAVISQKPSRDICQRGTSLTIQCQVDSQVTMMFWYRQQPGQSLTLIATANQGSEATYESGFVIDKFPISRPNLTFSTLTVSNMSPEDSSIYLCSVRIMGTEAFFGQGTRLTVV.

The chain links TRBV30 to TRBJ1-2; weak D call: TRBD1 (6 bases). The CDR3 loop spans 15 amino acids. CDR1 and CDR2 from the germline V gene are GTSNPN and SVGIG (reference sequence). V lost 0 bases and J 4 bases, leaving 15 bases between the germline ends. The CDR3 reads CAWSVAGQLGYGYTF. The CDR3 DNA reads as TGTGCCTGGAGTGTCGCGGGACAACTCGGCTATGGCTACACCTTC.

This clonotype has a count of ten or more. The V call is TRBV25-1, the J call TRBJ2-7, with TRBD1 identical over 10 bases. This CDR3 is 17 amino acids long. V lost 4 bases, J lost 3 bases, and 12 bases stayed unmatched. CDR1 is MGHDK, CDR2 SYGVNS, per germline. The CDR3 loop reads CASSADRDRGPLYEQYF. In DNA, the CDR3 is TGTGCCAGCAGTGCAGATCGGGACAGGGGTCCTCTCTACGAGCAGTACTTC.

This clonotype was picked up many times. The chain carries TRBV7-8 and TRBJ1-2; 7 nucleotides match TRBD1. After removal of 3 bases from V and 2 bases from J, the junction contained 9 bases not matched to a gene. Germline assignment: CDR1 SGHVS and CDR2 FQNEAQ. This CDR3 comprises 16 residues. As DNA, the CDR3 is TGTGCCAGCAGCTTGGGCAGGGGGTTTCGCAACTATGGCTACACCTTC. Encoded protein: CASSLGRGFRNYGYTF.

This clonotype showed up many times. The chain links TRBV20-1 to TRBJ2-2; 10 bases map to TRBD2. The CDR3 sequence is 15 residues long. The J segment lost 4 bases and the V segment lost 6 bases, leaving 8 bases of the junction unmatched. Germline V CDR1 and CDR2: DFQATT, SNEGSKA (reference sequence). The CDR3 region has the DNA TGCAGTGCCCGCCCCCCTAGCGGGGGCACCGGGGAGCTGTTTTTT. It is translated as CSARPPSGGTGELFF.

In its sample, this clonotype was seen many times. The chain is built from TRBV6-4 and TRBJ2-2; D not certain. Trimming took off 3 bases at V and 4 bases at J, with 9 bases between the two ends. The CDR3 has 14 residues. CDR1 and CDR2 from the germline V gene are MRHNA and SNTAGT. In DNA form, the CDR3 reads TGTGCCAGCAGTGAGGGTATGAGCACCGGGGAGCTGTTTTTT. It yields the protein CASSEGMSTGELFF.

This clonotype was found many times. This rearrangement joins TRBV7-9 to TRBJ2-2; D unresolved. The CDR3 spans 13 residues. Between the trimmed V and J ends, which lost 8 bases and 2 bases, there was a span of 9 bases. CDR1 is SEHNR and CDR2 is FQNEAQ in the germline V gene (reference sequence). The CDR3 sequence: CASSTLNTGELFF. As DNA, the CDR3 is TGTGCCAGCTCGACGTTAAACACCGGGGAGCTGTTTTTT.

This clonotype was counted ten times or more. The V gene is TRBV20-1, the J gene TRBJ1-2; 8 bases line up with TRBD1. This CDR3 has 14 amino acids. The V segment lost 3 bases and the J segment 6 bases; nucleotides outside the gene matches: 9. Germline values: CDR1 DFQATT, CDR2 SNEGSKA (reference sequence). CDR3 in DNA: TGCAGTGCTAGCCCAGGGGGCGCGTTTGATGGCTACACCTTC. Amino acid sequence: CSASPGGAFDGYTF.

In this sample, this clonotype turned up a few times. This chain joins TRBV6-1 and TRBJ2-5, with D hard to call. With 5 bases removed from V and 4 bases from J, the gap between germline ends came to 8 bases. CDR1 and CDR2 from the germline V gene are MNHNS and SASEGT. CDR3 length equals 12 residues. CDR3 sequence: CASSYFLETQYF. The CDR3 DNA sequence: TGTGCCAGCAGTTATTTCCTAGAGACCCAGTACTTC.

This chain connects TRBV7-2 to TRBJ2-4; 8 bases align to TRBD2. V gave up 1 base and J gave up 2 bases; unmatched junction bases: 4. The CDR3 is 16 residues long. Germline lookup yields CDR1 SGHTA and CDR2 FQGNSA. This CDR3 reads CASSLGAGASKNIQYF. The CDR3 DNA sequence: TGTGCCAGCAGCTTAGGAGCGGGAGCCTCCAAAAACATTCAGTACTTC.

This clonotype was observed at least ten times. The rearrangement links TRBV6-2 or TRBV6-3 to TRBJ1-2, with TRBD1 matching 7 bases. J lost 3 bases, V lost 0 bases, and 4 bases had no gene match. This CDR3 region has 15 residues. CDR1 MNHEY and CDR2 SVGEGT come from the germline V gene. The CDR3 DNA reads TGTGCCAGCAGTTACTCCTCGACAGGGCACTATGGCTACACCTTC. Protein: CASSYSSTGHYGYTF.

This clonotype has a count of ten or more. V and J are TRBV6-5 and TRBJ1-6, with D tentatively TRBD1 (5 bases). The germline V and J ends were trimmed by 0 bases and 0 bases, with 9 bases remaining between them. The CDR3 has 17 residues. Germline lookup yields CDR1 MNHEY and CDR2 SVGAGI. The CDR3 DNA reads TGTGCCAGCAGTTACTCGACAGTGGGCTCCTATAATTCACCCCTCCACTTT. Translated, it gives CASSYSTVGSYNSPLHF.

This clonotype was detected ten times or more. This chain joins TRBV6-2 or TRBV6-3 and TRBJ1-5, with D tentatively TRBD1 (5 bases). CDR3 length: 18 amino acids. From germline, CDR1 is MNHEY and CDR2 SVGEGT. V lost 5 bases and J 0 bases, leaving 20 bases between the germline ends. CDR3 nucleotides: TGTGCCAGCAGTCCCCTTCTACCTGGGGGTTATAGCAATCAGCCCCAGCATTTT. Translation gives CASSPLLPGGYSNQPQHF.

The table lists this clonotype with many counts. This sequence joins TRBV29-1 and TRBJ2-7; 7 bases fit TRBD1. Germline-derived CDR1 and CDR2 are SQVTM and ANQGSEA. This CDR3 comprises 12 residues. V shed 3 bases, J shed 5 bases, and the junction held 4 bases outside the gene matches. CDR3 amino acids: CSVDGRGNEQYF. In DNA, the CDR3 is TGCAGCGTTGACGGCAGGGGGAACGAGCAGTACTTC.

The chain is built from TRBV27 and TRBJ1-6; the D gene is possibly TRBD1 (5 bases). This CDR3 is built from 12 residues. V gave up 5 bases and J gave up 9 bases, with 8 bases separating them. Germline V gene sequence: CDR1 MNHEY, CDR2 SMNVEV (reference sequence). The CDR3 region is CASSNQGSPLHF. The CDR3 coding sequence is TGTGCCAGCAGTAATCAGGGTTCACCCCTCCACTTT.

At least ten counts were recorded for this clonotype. The CDR3 loop reads CASSYDRVGQYF. The CDR3 coding sequence is TGTGCCAGCAGTTACGACAGGGTGGGGCAGTACTTC. This chain joins TRBV12-3 or TRBV12-4 and TRBJ2-7; TRBD1 matches at 7 bases. V lost 4 bases to trimming and J lost 9 bases; unmatched junction nucleotides: 6. The CDR3 totals 12 residues.

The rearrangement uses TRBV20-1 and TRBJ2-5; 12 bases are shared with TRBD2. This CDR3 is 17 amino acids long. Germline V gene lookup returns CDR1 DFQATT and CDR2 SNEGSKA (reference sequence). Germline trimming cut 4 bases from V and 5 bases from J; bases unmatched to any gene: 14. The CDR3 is CSATPLAGGLSRETQYF. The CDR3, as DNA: TGCAGTGCTACGCCTCTAGCGGGGGGGCTCTCTCGGGAGACCCAGTACTTC.